A single sample gave rise to the 15 T cell receptor beta chains below, sequenced in a study of T-cell memory formation after mild COVID-19. TCRdb passed the 5' RACE reads through MiXCR, listing each CDR3 protein once. Of fewer than 700,000 distinct CDR3 sequences listed, about a sixth are singletons. Sequenced sample: PBMCs or a T cell subset sorted from them (not recorded which). These receptors all stem from an adult woman who had mild COVID-19 (a few samples of this study predate the infection). Cell type and time point are not known.

This clonotype was seen a handful of times. This chain links TRBV25-1 with TRBJ1-1; perhaps TRBD1 as D (6 bases). V was shortened by 1 base and J by 7 bases, with 10 bases between the two germline ends. This CDR3 is 13 amino acids long. The V gene's germline CDR1 is MGHDK and CDR2 SYGVNS. In nucleotides, the CDR3 is TGTGCCAGCAGTGAATTCGGGACAAGTGAAGCTTTCTTT. Translating it yields CASSEFGTSEAFF.

This clonotype was found a few times. The chain couples TRBV15 to TRBJ2-7; 8 bases fit TRBD1. CDR3 length equals 14 residues. The V gene end was trimmed by 2 bases and the J gene end by 3 bases; junction bases not matched to a gene: 3. CDR1 is LNHNV and CDR2 is YYDKDF in the germline V gene (reference sequence). This CDR3 reads CATSRTDRGYEQYF. The CDR3, as DNA: TGTGCCACCAGCAGAACTGACAGGGGCTACGAGCAGTACTTC.

As regards this clonotype: Likely a read error: the CDR3 ends without its conserved phenylalanine or tryptophan. The CDR3 DNA reads TGTGCCACCAGCAGGGAGGACTTTAGGACGGGCTACACCTTA. Encoded protein: CATSREDFRTGYTL. J is TRBJ1-2 and V is TRBV15; no reliable D call. The V end lost 3 bases, the J end lost 8 bases, and 16 bases lay between the germline ends. The V gene's germline CDR1 is LNHNV and CDR2 YYDKDF (reference sequence). The CDR3 totals 14 residues.

This clonotype appeared many times. The V and J genes are TRBV7-9 and TRBJ2-1; 9 bases align to TRBD2. Trimming removed 6 bases from V and 8 bases from J; junction bases left unmatched: 11. This CDR3 spans 15 amino acids. CDR1 is SEHNR and CDR2 is FQNEAQ in the germline V gene (reference sequence). CDR3 amino acids: CASRGVSGRKYEQFF. CDR3 bases: TGTGCCAGCAGGGGAGTAAGCGGGAGGAAATATGAGCAGTTCTTC.

The chain recombines TRBV14 with TRBJ1-4, with D perhaps matching TRBD1 (5 bases). The CDR3 contains 14 residues. Germline V gene sequence: CDR1 SGHDN, CDR2 FVKESK. V lost 3 bases and J 11 bases, leaving 16 bases between the germline ends. CDR3 region: CASSHPPTVGKLFF. Here the CDR3 DNA reads TGTGCCAGCAGCCATCCCCCGACAGTGGGGAAACTGTTTTTT.

V is TRBV12-3 or TRBV12-4 and J is TRBJ2-7; weak D call: TRBD2 (6 bases). The length of the CDR3 is 18 residues. Trimming pared 6 bases from V and 6 bases from J, leaving 30 bases between. CDR3 sequence: CASSCTNPTSSDPIEQYF. CDR3 in DNA: TGTGCCAGCAGCTGCACGAACCCGACTAGTTCAGATCCGATCGAGCAGTACTTC.

In this sample, this clonotype turned up many times. The genes are TRBV29-1 and TRBJ2-1; TRBD2 is a possible D gene (6 bases). The CDR3 is 13 amino acids. The ends were cut back, 7 bases at V and 10 bases at J, with 20 bases in the middle. CDR1 and CDR2 from the germline V gene are SQVTM and ANQGSEA. In nucleotides, the CDR3 is TGCAGCGCCCGAGGCTGGGGGGATGGCGAGCAGTTCTTC. Translating gives CSARGWGDGEQFF.

The chain couples TRBV7-2 to TRBJ2-5; D ambiguous. The ends were cut back, 6 bases at V and 0 bases at J, with 14 bases in the middle. Per the germline V gene, CDR1 is SGHTA and CDR2 is FQGNSA. The CDR3 loop spans 15 amino acids. The CDR3 coding sequence is TGTGCCAGCAGGCATGGACCCGAGTACCAAGAGACCCAGTACTTC. This gives the protein CASRHGPEYQETQYF.

For this clonotype: A junction end diverges from the germline sequence, so it may reflect a read error. V usage is TRBV20-1 and J usage is TRBJ1-2, with 7 positions matching TRBD1. The CDR3 has 12 amino acids. Germline CDR1 DFQATT, CDR2 SNEGSKA (reference sequence). CDR3 amino acids: CSAGDRDQGYTF. CDR3 nucleotides: TGCAGTGCTGGAGACAGGGACCAGGGCTACACCTTC.

This clonotype was observed a few times. The chain has TRBV29-1 and TRBJ1-2; no reliable D call. V was cut by 7 bases and J by 0 bases, with 21 bases left in between. The CDR3 is 16 residues long. Per germline, CDR1 SQVTM and CDR2 ANQGSEA. CDR3 sequence (DNA): TGCAGCGCAGAATCTATAGGACCGGGGACTAACTATGGCTACACCTTC. Translating it yields CSAESIGPGTNYGYTF.

This rearrangement joins TRBV24-1 to TRBJ2-1; 8 bases fit TRBD1. V shed 9 bases and J 0 bases; nucleotides not matched to a gene: 0. The germline gives CDR1 KGHDR, CDR2 SFDVKD. This CDR3 comprises 13 residues. For the CDR3, the DNA is TGTGCCACCGGACAGGGCTCCTACAATGAGCAGTTCTTC. Translation gives CATGQGSYNEQFF.

This clonotype came up a few times. This sequence joins TRBV6-6 and TRBJ1-2; D gene uncertain. The CDR3 spans 14 residues. V gave up 0 bases and J gave up 0 bases, with 5 bases separating them. Germline CDR1 reads MNHNY; CDR2 reads SVGAGI (reference sequence). CDR3 residues: CASSYSSTNYGYTF. DNA for the CDR3: TGTGCCAGCAGTTACTCGAGTACTAACTATGGCTACACCTTC.

This chain uses TRBV10-3 with TRBJ2-1, with TRBD1 identical over 10 bases. This CDR3 has 13 amino acids. Germline V gene lookup returns CDR1 ENHRY and CDR2 SYGVKD. V shed 7 bases and J 7 bases; nucleotides not matched to a gene: 4. CDR3 nucleotide sequence: TGTGCCATCATGGGACAGGGGACAAATGAGCAGTTCTTC. Translating it yields CAIMGQGTNEQFF.

The genes are TRBV7-2 and TRBJ2-1; D is unresolved. Trimming shortened V by 5 bases and J by 5 bases, and 10 bases separated the two germline ends. This CDR3 is 13 amino acids long. Per germline, CDR1 SGHTA and CDR2 FQGNSA. The CDR3 DNA is TGTGCCAGCAGCCAGCAGAATGACAATGAGCAGTTCTTC. It encodes CASSQQNDNEQFF.

This clonotype was detected only a few times. The chain joins TRBV29-1 to TRBJ2-7; tentative D call: TRBD2 (5 bases). Trimming removed 4 bases from V and 4 bases from J, with 11 bases in between. Per the germline V gene, CDR1 is SQVTM and CDR2 is ANQGSEA. The CDR3 sequence is 12 residues long. CDR3 sequence (DNA): TGCAGCGTTGCCGGACTTGGGTACGAGCAGTACTTC. This encodes CSVAGLGYEQYF.